This TCR beta chain was profiled in a study of T cell responses to AZD1222 COVID-19 vaccine. The CDR3 sequence is 17 residues long. Trimming cost V 2 bases and J 2 bases; bases outside gene matches: 10. Looked up from germline, CDR1 is SNHLY and CDR2 is FYNNEI. The method was immunoSEQ multiplex PCR; TCRdb's version includes in-frame clones alone and lacks a portion of them. In the table there are about 94,000 clones, 85% of which are singletons. This clone was seen a handful of times. The chain combines TRBV2 with TRBJ2-7; 9 nucleotides align to TRBD2. The sample here was peripheral blood, taken 28 days after the second AZD1222 dose. This sequence originates from an adult who received the AZD1222 COVID-19 vaccine. The CDR3 bases are TGTGCCAGCAGTGAAATAGTAACTAGCGGGCCTACCTACGAGCAGTACTTC. Protein product: CASSEIVTSGPTYEQYF.